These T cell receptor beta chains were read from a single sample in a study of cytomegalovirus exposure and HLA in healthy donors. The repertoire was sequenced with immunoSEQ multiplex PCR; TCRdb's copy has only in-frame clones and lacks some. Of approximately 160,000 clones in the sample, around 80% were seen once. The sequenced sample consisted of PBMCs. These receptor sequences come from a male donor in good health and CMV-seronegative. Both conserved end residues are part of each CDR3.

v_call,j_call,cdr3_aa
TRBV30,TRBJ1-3,CAWMGGAGNTIYF
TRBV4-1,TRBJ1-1,CASSSPKDRSYTEAFF
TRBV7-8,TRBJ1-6,CASSWRGQGSNSPLHF
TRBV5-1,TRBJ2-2,CASSIGQNTGELFF
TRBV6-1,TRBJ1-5,CASTPVQDNQPQHF
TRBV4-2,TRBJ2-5,CASSQDVGGGPSQETQYF
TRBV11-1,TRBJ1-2,CASSLGQYGYTF
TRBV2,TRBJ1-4,CASRDGNNEKLFF
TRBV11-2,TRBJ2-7,CASRGLAGGYEQYF
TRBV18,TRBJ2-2,CASSPPGSSGRTGELFF
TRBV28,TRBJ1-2,CASSFNYGYTF
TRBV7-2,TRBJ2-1,CASSPDRLAGGREQFF
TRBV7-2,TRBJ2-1,CASSFEPTRPVEQFF
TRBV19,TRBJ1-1,CASARPADLMNTEAFF
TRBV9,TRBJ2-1,CASSVNQQSYNEQFF
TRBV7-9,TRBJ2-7,CASSPTSMGYEQYF
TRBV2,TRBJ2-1,CASRGVQFF
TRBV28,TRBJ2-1,CASSRLAGGPGEQFF
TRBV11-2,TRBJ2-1,CASSTAGTTYNEQFF
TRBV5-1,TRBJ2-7,CASSLGQGWKEQYF
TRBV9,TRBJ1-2,CASSPPNRDGYTF
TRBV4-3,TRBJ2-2,CASSQDGGALEGTGELFF
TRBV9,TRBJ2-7,CASSVGGTSGRSSYEQYF
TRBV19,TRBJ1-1,CASSPGHSNTEAFF
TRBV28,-,CASSLQGGGYEQYF
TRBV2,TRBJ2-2,CASNPGGAITGELFF
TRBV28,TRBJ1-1,CASSEGGTNTEAFF
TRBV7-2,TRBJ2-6,CASSLVTSGRSGANVLTF
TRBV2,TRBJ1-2,CASSLRSNYGYTF
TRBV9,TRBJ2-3,CASSVSAGGPTDTQYF